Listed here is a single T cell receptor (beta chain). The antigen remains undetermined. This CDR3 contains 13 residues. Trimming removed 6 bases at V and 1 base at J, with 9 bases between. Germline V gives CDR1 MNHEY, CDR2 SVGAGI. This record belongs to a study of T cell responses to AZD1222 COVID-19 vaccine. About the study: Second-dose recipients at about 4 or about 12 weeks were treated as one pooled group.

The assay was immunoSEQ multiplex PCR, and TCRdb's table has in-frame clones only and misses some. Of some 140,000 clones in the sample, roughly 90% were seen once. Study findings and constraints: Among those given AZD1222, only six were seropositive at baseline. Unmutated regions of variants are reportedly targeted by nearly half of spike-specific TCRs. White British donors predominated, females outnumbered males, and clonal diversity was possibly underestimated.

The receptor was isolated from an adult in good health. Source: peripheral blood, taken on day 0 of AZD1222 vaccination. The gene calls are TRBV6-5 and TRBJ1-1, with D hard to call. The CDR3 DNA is TGTGCCAGCAGAGGGCGGGCGAACACTGAAGCTTTCTTT. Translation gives CASRGRANTEAFF.